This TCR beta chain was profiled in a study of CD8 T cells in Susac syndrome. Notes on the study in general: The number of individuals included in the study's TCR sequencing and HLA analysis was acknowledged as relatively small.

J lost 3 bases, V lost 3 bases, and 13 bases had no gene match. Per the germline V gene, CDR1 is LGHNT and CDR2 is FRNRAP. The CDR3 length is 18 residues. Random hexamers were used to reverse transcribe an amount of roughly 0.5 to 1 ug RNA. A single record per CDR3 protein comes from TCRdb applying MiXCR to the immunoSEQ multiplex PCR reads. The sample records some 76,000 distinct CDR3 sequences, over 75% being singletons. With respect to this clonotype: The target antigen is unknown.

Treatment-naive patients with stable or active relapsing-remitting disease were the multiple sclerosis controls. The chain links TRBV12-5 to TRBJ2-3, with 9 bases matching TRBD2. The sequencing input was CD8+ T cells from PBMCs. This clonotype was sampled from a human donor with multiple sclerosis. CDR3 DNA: TGTGCTAGTGGTTTTCCTTCCCATTGGACTAGCGCTACAGATACGCAGTATTTT. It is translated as CASGFPSHWTSATDTQYF.